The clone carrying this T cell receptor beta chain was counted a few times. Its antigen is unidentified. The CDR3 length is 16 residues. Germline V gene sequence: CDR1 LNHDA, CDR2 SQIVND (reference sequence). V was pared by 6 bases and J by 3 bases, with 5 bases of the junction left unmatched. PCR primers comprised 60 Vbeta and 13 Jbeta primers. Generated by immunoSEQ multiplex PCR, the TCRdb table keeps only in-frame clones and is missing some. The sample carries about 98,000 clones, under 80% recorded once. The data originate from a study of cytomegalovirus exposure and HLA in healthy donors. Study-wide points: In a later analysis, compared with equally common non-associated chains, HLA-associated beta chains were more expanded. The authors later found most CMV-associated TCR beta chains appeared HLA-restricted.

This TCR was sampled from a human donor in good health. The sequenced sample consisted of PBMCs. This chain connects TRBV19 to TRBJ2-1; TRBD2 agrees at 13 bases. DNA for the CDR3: TGTGCCAGTAGCACTAGCGGGGGGGCCAACTACAATGAGCAGTTCTTC. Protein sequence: CASSTSGGANYNEQFF.